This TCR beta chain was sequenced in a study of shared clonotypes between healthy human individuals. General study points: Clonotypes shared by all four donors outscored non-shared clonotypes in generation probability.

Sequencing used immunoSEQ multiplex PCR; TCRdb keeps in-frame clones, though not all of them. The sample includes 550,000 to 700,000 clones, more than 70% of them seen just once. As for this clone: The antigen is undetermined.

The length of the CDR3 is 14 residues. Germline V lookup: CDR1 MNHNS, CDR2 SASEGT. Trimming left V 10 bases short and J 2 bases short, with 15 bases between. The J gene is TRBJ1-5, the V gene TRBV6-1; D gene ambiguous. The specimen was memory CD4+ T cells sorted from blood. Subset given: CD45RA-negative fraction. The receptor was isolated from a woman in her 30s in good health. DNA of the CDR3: TGTGCCATCACTCCCGGGTCTGGCAATCAGCCCCAGCATTTT. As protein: CAITPGSGNQPQHF.